This T cell receptor beta chain originates from a study of OX40 agonist ivuxolimab in advanced cancers. The table came from immunoSEQ multiplex PCR; TCRdb's copy has only in-frame clones and leaves some out. The data show about 61,000 clones, with 86% seen just once and 0.55% held by the top ten. Any history of autoimmune disease or systemic immunosuppression disqualified patients. The CDR3 runs to 15 residues. V was trimmed by 4 bases and J by 5 bases, leaving 18 bases between them. Germline V gene lookup returns CDR1 SGHRS and CDR2 YFSETQ. This TCR derives from an adult with an advanced solid tumor such as melanoma, head and neck, liver or kidney cancer. The V call is TRBV5-1, the J call TRBJ2-5; D is perhaps TRBD2 (6 bases). Source: CD4+ or CD8+ T cells sorted from blood, taken in a trial of the OX40 agonist ivuxolimab. CDR3 amino acids: CASSAYSGGGETQYF. DNA for the CDR3: TGCGCCAGCAGCGCTTATAGCGGTGGGGGGGAGACCCAGTACTTC.